The 14 T cell receptor beta chains below were found in one sample sequenced in a study of response to subunit inactivated influenza vaccine. TCRdb re-analysed the RT-PCR reads in MiXCR, keeping a single row per CDR3 protein. The sample lists under 550,000 distinct CDR3 sequences, around 8% occurring once. The source was PBMCs from blood, collected about 24 months after vaccination. The source is a man in his fifties or sixties who received an inactivated influenza vaccine.

This chain links TRBV5-5 with TRBJ2-1; maybe TRBD2 (5 bases). The CDR3 has 14 amino acids. Trimming stripped 4 bases from V and 9 bases from J, with 17 bases between. Per the germline V gene, CDR1 is SGHKS and CDR2 is YYEKEE (reference sequence). Here the CDR3 DNA reads TGTGCCAGCAGCGCTTCCGGGATTGGGCGTGAGCAGTTCTTC. It translates to CASSASGIGREQFF. Based on the CDR3 plus reference TRBV5-5 and TRBJ2-1, the full variable domain is DAGVTQSPTHLIKTRGQQVTLRCSPISGHKSVSWYQQVLGQGPQFIFQYYEKEERGRGNFPDRFSARQFPNYSSELNVNALLLGDSALYLCASSASGIGREQFFGPGTRLTVL.

The V call is TRBV15, the J call TRBJ2-2; 7 bases fit TRBD1. The germline gives CDR1 LNHNV, CDR2 YYDKDF (reference sequence). The CDR3 is 16 residues long. The V segment lost 5 bases and the J segment 4 bases; nucleotides outside the gene matches: 10. CDR3 loop: CATSPLFDRATGELFF. The DNA of the CDR3 is TGTGCCACCAGCCCCCTTTTCGACAGGGCCACCGGGGAGCTGTTTTTT.

The genes are TRBV5-1 and TRBJ2-1; TRBD1 matches at 7 bases. This CDR3 has 12 residues. Germline CDR1 and CDR2: SGHRS and YFSETQ. V shed 4 bases and J 10 bases; nucleotides not matched to a gene: 5. The CDR3, as DNA: TGCGCCAGCAGCCAAGACAGGGACGAGCAGTTCTTC. Its protein product is CASSQDRDEQFF.

The V and J genes are TRBV2 and TRBJ1-1, with a weak D call TRBD1 (5 bases). CDR1 is SNHLY, CDR2 FYNNEI, per germline. V was shortened by 6 bases and J by 0 bases, with 17 bases between the two germline ends. The CDR3 sequence is 16 residues long. In DNA form, the CDR3 reads TGTGCCAGCAGGAAAGCCCAGGGTCCCATGAACACTGAAGCTTTCTTT. The encoded protein is CASRKAQGPMNTEAFF.

The chain couples TRBV29-1 to TRBJ2-3; unclear D gene. V lost 6 bases, J lost 6 bases, and 13 bases lay in between. The CDR3 has 12 amino acids. Germline CDR1 SQVTM, CDR2 ANQGSEA. CDR3 in DNA: TGCAGCGTAACTACTCAGGTGGATACGCAGTATTTT. This sequence encodes CSVTTQVDTQYF.

In its sample, this clonotype was seen once. The chain has TRBV6-2 or TRBV6-3 and TRBJ2-3, with D possibly being TRBD1 or TRBD2 (6 bases each). CDR1 MNHEY and CDR2 SVGEGT come from the germline V gene. The CDR3 contains 15 residues. Trimming removed 6 bases at V and 5 bases at J, with 18 bases between. As DNA, the CDR3 is TGTGCCAGCAGGGTAATGGGGGGCCCCATAGATACGCAGTATTTT. Translated: CASRVMGGPIDTQYF.

The chain joins TRBV7-2 to TRBJ2-5, with 10 positions matching TRBD1. V lost 1 base, J lost 4 bases, and 3 bases stayed unmatched. Per the germline V gene, CDR1 is SGHTA and CDR2 is FQGNSA. CDR3 size: 15 residues. The CDR3 sequence: CASSLGGTGVETQYF. The DNA of the CDR3 is TGTGCCAGCAGCTTAGGGGGGACAGGGGTAGAGACCCAGTACTTC. The whole variable domain, filled in from reference TRBV7-2 and TRBJ2-5, reads GAGVSQSPSNKVTEKGKDVELRCDPISGHTALYWYRQSLGQGLEFLIYFQGNSAPDKSGLPSDRFSAERTGGSVSTLTIQRTQQEDSAVYLCASSLGGTGVETQYFGPGTRLLVL.

This clonotype was observed a handful of times. The chain employs TRBV11-2 and TRBJ2-1; a weak D match, TRBD2 (7 bases). The CDR3 contains 14 residues. Germline assignment: CDR1 SGHAT and CDR2 FQNNGV. V lost 4 bases to trimming and J lost 9 bases, with 16 bases between them. The DNA of the CDR3 is TGTGCCAGCAGCTCGTTGGGGGGGGCAGGTGAGCAGTTCTTC. Its protein is CASSSLGGAGEQFF.

This clonotype was seen repeatedly, ten times or more. CDR3 coding DNA: TGTGCCAGCAGCTTACTGGGTGACAGTACCTACGAGCAGTACTTC. Translated, it gives CASSLLGDSTYEQYF. This chain links TRBV7-2 with TRBJ2-7; maybe TRBD1 (5 bases). The germline CDR1 and CDR2 sequences are SGHTA and FQGNSA. The V gene lost 2 bases and the J gene lost 2 bases, with 13 bases spanning the gap. The CDR3 sequence is 15 residues long. The variable domain in full, with the rest retrieved from reference TRBV7-2 and TRBJ2-7, is GAGVSQSPSNKVTEKGKDVELRCDPISGHTALYWYRQSLGQGLEFLIYFQGNSAPDKSGLPSDRFSAERTGGSVSTLTIQRTQQEDSAVYLCASSLLGDSTYEQYFGPGTRLTVT.

This clonotype came up a few times. J is TRBJ2-2 and V is TRBV6-5; 9 bases align to TRBD1. This CDR3 is 16 amino acids long. Trimming at V came to 4 bases and at J to 6 bases, leaving 9 bases not matched to a gene. The germline gives CDR1 MNHEY, CDR2 SVGAGI. For the CDR3, the DNA is TGTGCCAGCAGTTCCTCTGGACAGGGGATGGCCGGGGAGCTGTTTTTT. This sequence encodes CASSSSGQGMAGELFF.

The chain combines TRBV10-3 with TRBJ2-1, with D perhaps matching TRBD1 or TRBD2 (5 bases each). This CDR3 contains 14 residues. From germline, CDR1 is ENHRY and CDR2 SYGVKD. The V gene lost 0 bases and the J gene lost 5 bases, with 8 bases spanning the gap. This CDR3 is CAISESGTDNEQFF. DNA for the CDR3: TGTGCCATCAGTGAGTCAGGGACGGACAATGAGCAGTTCTTC.

The chain joins TRBV9 to TRBJ1-1; no clear D gene. The germline CDR1 and CDR2 sequences are SGDLS and YYNGEE. The germline V and J ends were trimmed by 0 bases and 5 bases, with 14 bases remaining between them. CDR3 length equals 15 residues. The CDR3 DNA reads as TGTGCCAGCAGCGTAGCGGGAGGGAGAGGGACTGAAGCTTTCTTT. Residues: CASSVAGGRGTEAFF.

In its sample, this clonotype was seen a few times. The rearrangement links TRBV4-2 to TRBJ2-4, with 10 bases matching TRBD2. V shed 1 base, J shed 9 bases, and the junction held 15 bases outside the gene matches. This CDR3 contains 18 residues. Germline V gives CDR1 LGHNA, CDR2 YNFKEQ. The CDR3 DNA is TGTGCCAGCAGCCAAGCCCATAATCCAGCGGGAGGGTTGGGCATTCAGTACTTC. Its protein product is CASSQAHNPAGGLGIQYF.

This clonotype was counted between two and nine times. The chain employs TRBV20-1 and TRBJ1-5; D call uncertain. Trimming stripped 0 bases from V and 4 bases from J, with 10 bases between. Germline V gene sequence: CDR1 DFQATT, CDR2 SNEGSKA (reference sequence). This CDR3 region has 14 residues. CDR3 protein: CSARDGSLNQPQHF. CDR3 DNA sequence: TGCAGTGCTAGAGATGGCAGCCTAAATCAGCCCCAGCATTTT.